The T cell receptor (beta chain) described here comes from a study of OX40 agonist ivuxolimab in advanced cancers. Study background: Dose-escalation patients were diagnosed with hepatocellular carcinoma, melanoma, renal cell cancer or head and neck cancer.

Systemic immunosuppression or autoimmune disease history was grounds to exclude patients. As to this clone: Its antigen is unknown.

Unmatched junction bases numbered 6, after V lost 5 bases and J lost 0 bases. The length of the CDR3 is 16 residues. Germline V gene lookup returns CDR1 MDHEN and CDR2 SYDVKM. Assay: immunoSEQ multiplex PCR; the TCRdb copy retains only in-frame clones and omits some. The sample lists approximately 42,000 clones; roughly four fifths were seen once. Findings and limits, study-wide: Patients with a partial response at 0.1-3.0 mg/kg had among the lowest clonal expansion. Clonal expansion was seen in CD4+ and CD8+ blood T cells by week 6 at 0.1 to 3.0 mg/kg.

Sequenced here: CD4+ or CD8+ T cells sorted from blood, sampled in a trial of the OX40 agonist ivuxolimab. The receptor was derived from an adult with an advanced solid tumor such as melanoma, head and neck, liver or kidney cancer. The chain recombines TRBV28 with TRBJ1-3, with 8 nucleotides matching TRBD1. CDR3 residues: CASSPGTGFSGNTIYF. The CDR3 DNA reads as TGTGCCAGCAGTCCCGGGACAGGTTTCTCTGGAAACACCATATATTTT. The full variable domain, with the rest looked up from reference TRBV28 and TRBJ1-3, is DVKVTQSSRYLVKRTGEKVFLECVQDMDHENMFWYRQDPGLGLRLIYFSYDVKMKEKGDIPEGYSVSREKKERFSLILESASTNQTSMYLCASSPGTGFSGNTIYFGEGSWLTVV.